The next 21 T cell receptor beta chains were all read from a single sample in a study of blood T cell repertoires in COVID-19. The protocol was immunoSEQ multiplex PCR, while the TCRdb copy is restricted to in-frame clones and leaves out a portion. The sample has around 370,000 clones; around 91% are singletons. Material: peripheral blood. These receptors were obtained from a young woman who had recovered from COVID-19.

This clone was seen just once. This rearrangement joins TRBV6-2 or TRBV6-3 to TRBJ2-3; 9 nucleotides line up with TRBD2. V shed 5 bases, J shed 0 bases, and the junction held 9 bases outside the gene matches. The CDR3 length is 17 residues. In germline, CDR1 is MNHEY, CDR2 SVGEGT. CDR3 sequence reads: CASSHGSGRPSTDTQYF. The CDR3 nucleotides are TGTGCCAGCAGTCATGGAAGCGGGAGGCCTAGCACAGATACGCAGTATTTT.

The chain recombines TRBV4-3 with TRBJ2-2; 9 bases fit TRBD1. Germline trimming cut 1 base from V and 9 bases from J; bases unmatched to any gene: 12. Germline V gene data show CDR1 as LGHNA and CDR2 as YSLEER. CDR3 length equals 17 residues. The CDR3 here is CASSQARAPTGGRELFF. CDR3 DNA: TGCGCCAGCAGCCAAGCCCGGGCCCCCACAGGGGGCCGGGAGCTGTTTTTT.

V usage is TRBV12-3 or TRBV12-4 and J usage is TRBJ2-1; D is unresolved. The CDR3 is made up of 13 amino acids. Between the trimmed V and J ends, which lost 4 bases and 7 bases, there was a span of 11 bases. DNA of the CDR3: TGTGCCAGCAGTTCGACTGTTAGTAATGAGCAGTTCTTC. Protein product: CASSSTVSNEQFF.

This sequence joins TRBV6-6 and TRBJ1-6; 7 nucleotides align to TRBD1. V lost 0 bases to trimming and J lost 9 bases; unmatched junction nucleotides: 8. Germline CDR1 reads MNHNY; CDR2 reads SVGAGI (reference sequence). The CDR3 totals 16 residues. The CDR3 DNA sequence: TGTGCCAGCAGTTACTCGCGGGGACAGCTGTCTTCACCCCTCCACTTT. It yields the protein CASSYSRGQLSSPLHF.

Concerning this clone itself: Other nucleotide sequences from this sample produce the same CDR3. This rearrangement joins TRBV20-1 to TRBJ2-7, with D unclear. The length of the CDR3 is 11 residues. V gave up 0 bases and J gave up 4 bases, with 4 bases separating them. The germline gives CDR1 DFQATT, CDR2 SNEGSKA (reference sequence). Here the CDR3 reads CSARDLYEQYV. CDR3 sequence (DNA): TGCAGTGCTAGAGATTTATACGAGCAGTACGTC.

The chain joins TRBV18 to TRBJ2-1, with TRBD2 matching 10 bases. Germline-derived CDR1 and CDR2 are KGHSH and LQKENI. V trimming: 2 bases; J trimming: 6 bases; junction bases outside the gene matches: 7. This CDR3 spans 16 amino acids. This CDR3 reads CASSPFTSGTRNEQFF. The DNA of the CDR3 is TGTGCCAGCTCACCATTTACTAGCGGGACTCGCAATGAGCAGTTCTTC.

This clone has only one observation. The rearrangement uses TRBV6-5 and TRBJ2-2; 9 positions match TRBD2. CDR1 MNHEY and CDR2 SVGAGI come from the germline V gene. J was trimmed by 3 bases and V by 2 bases; bases with no gene match: 4. The CDR3 is 16 residues long. The CDR3 DNA reads as TGTGCCAGCAGTTACGGCGGGAGGGGATACACCGGGGAGCTGTTTTTT. This codes for CASSYGGRGYTGELFF.

The chain links TRBV2 to TRBJ2-1; a possible D gene is TRBD2 (5 bases). This CDR3 is 13 amino acids long. From germline, CDR1 is SNHLY and CDR2 FYNNEI. V was clipped by 7 bases and J by 7 bases, with 14 bases between them. CDR3 amino acids: CASTGIRGNEQFF. CDR3 sequence (DNA): TGTGCCAGCACCGGGATTAGAGGAAATGAGCAGTTCTTC.

V gene TRBV5-1 combines with J gene TRBJ1-1, with D possibly being TRBD1 (5 bases). This CDR3 contains 15 residues. The V end lost 0 bases, the J end lost 1 base, and 10 bases lay between the germline ends. CDR1 SGHRS and CDR2 YFSETQ come from the germline V gene. The DNA of the CDR3 is TGCGCCAGCAGCTTGGGTGCCAGGGCGAACACTGAAGCTTTCTTT. This codes for CASSLGARANTEAFF.

This clone has a single count. The chain combines TRBV18 with TRBJ1-5; 9 nucleotides line up with TRBD1. Losses at the gene ends were 5 bases for V and 2 bases for J; bases not matched to a gene: 7. This CDR3 has 16 residues. Germline V CDR1 and CDR2: KGHSH, LQKENI. CDR3: CASSSGQGNRNQPQHF. As DNA, the CDR3 is TGTGCCAGCTCATCAGGACAGGGGAATCGCAATCAGCCCCAGCATTTT.

J is TRBJ1-2 and V is TRBV27; no reliable D call. The length of the CDR3 is 14 residues. Trimming took 6 bases from V and 5 from J, leaving 16 bases between them. Germline V gene data show CDR1 as MNHEY and CDR2 as SMNVEV (reference sequence). CDR3 nucleotides: TGTGCCAGCAGGAGGGAGGACTCGGGGTATGGCTACACCTTC. Translating gives CASRREDSGYGYTF.

The chain couples TRBV5-1 to TRBJ2-6; D is possibly TRBD1 (7 bases). Trimming left V 4 bases short and J 0 bases short, with 20 bases between. CDR1 SGHRS and CDR2 YFSETQ come from the germline V gene. The CDR3 consists of 19 residues. CDR3 sequence (DNA): TGCGCCAGCAGCCCAGGGGGTGCGGGGAGATACTCTGGGGCCAACGTCCTGACTTTC. Translating gives CASSPGGAGRYSGANVLTF.

V and J are TRBV4-3 and TRBJ1-1; D gene ambiguous. The V gene lost 1 base and the J gene lost 0 bases, with 12 bases spanning the gap. The CDR3 sequence is 16 residues long. The germline CDR1 and CDR2 sequences are LGHNA and YSLEER. For the CDR3, the DNA is TGCGCCAGCAGCCAAGGCGGTCCCCGCGTGAACACTGAAGCTTTCTTT. As protein: CASSQGGPRVNTEAFF.

V is TRBV2 and J is TRBJ2-7; TRBD2 matches at 8 bases. J was trimmed by 2 bases and V by 10 bases; bases with no gene match: 4. This CDR3 spans 12 amino acids. CDR1 and CDR2 (germline): SNHLY, FYNNEI. CDR3 DNA: TGTGCCATCTCGACTAGCGCCTACGAGCAGTACGTC. Translated, it gives CAISTSAYEQYV.

This clone was observed a single time. The CDR3 sequence: CASSQSANEKLFF. CDR3 DNA sequence: TGCGCCAGCAGCCAATCCGCTAATGAAAAACTGTTTTTT. The rearrangement uses TRBV4-3 and TRBJ1-4; D gene unclear. The V and J ends lost 2 bases and 3 bases respectively, with 4 bases between them. CDR1 LGHNA and CDR2 YSLEER come from the germline V gene. The CDR3 consists of 13 residues.

This clone was observed a handful of times. V gene TRBV9 combines with J gene TRBJ1-3; D is uncertain. Germline CDR1 is SGDLS and CDR2 is YYNGEE. V lost 0 bases, J lost 14 bases, and 12 bases lay in between. CDR3 size: 12 residues. DNA of the CDR3: TGTGCCAGCAGCGTAGGCGGGCGGGTCTTATATTTT. This gives the protein CASSVGGRVLYF. The complete variable domain, with remaining parts taken from reference TRBV9 and TRBJ1-3, reads DSGVTQTPKHLITATGQRVTLRCSPRSGDLSVYWYQQSLDQGLQFLIQYYNGEERAKGNILERFSAQQFPDLHSELNLSSLELGDSALYFCASSVGGRVLYFGEGSWLTVV.

For the CDR3, the DNA is TGTGCCAGTAGTACCCGAGGGGTTCCCGGGACTAGCGGGACTGAGCAGTTCTTC. It yields the protein CASSTRGVPGTSGTEQFF. V usage is TRBV19 and J usage is TRBJ2-1; 13 bases match TRBD2. CDR3 size: 18 residues. The ends lost 4 bases at V and 9 bases at J; junction bases unmatched: 15. CDR1 and CDR2 (germline): LNHDA, SQIVND (reference sequence).

This clone was counted a single time. This sequence joins TRBV18 and TRBJ2-7; 9 bases line up with TRBD1. The ends lost 6 bases at V and 5 bases at J; junction bases unmatched: 14. The CDR3 has 16 amino acids. CDR1 and CDR2 (germline): KGHSH, LQKENI. CDR3 sequence (DNA): TGTGCCAGCTCGCCCCGGCCGGGACAGGGCATCCACGAGCAGTACGTC. Translating it yields CASSPRPGQGIHEQYV.

The V and J genes are TRBV7-2 and TRBJ1-3; D is unresolved. The CDR3 length is 15 residues. V lost 5 bases and J 3 bases, leaving 14 bases between the germline ends. In germline, CDR1 is SGHTA, CDR2 FQGNSA. The CDR3 DNA reads as TGTGCCAGCAGCCCCAGGAGCGGGGTTGGAAACACCATATATTTT. Its protein is CASSPRSGVGNTIYF. Full variable domain (outside the CDR3, taken from reference TRBV7-2 and TRBJ1-3): GAGVSQSPSNKVTEKGKDVELRCDPISGHTALYWYRQSLGQGLEFLIYFQGNSAPDKSGLPSDRFSAERTGGSVSTLTIQRTQQEDSAVYLCASSPRSGVGNTIYFGEGSWLTVV.

V gene TRBV4-3 combines with J gene TRBJ2-4; TRBD2 matches at 9 bases. CDR3 size: 14 residues. The germline gives CDR1 LGHNA, CDR2 YSLEER. After removal of 0 bases from V and 16 bases from J, the junction contained 10 bases not matched to a gene. The CDR3 loop is CASSQELGSSGNYF. DNA for the CDR3: TGCGCCAGCAGCCAAGAGTTAGGTTCTAGCGGGAATTACTTC.

This sequence joins TRBV7-2 and TRBJ1-1; TRBD1 might be the D (5 bases). The CDR3 is made up of 17 amino acids. V was shortened by 5 bases and J by 3 bases, with 22 bases between the two germline ends. Germline V gene data show CDR1 as SGHTA and CDR2 as FQGNSA. The CDR3 reads CASSPRKLAGVYTEAFF. Written as DNA, the CDR3 is TGTGCCAGCAGCCCGCGTAAACTCGCGGGGGTATACACTGAAGCTTTCTTT.